Listed here are 11 T cell receptor beta chains from one sample, sequenced in a study of T-cell memory formation after mild COVID-19. TCRdb fed the 5' RACE reads into MiXCR, producing one record per CDR3 protein. The table shows under 450,000 distinct CDR3 sequences, with under 25% occurring only once. Sequenced sample: PBMCs or a T cell subset sorted from them (not recorded which). Receptors originate from a man aged 18 to 30 who had mild COVID-19 (a few samples of this study predate the infection). Cell type and time point are not known.

The chain combines TRBV7-2 with TRBJ2-3; 10 bases align to TRBD1. There are 13 residues in the CDR3. The germline CDR1 and CDR2 sequences are SGHTA and FQGNSA. Trimming removed 8 bases from V and 4 bases from J; junction bases left unmatched: 3. The CDR3 sequence: CASGTGVADTQYF. In DNA form, the CDR3 reads TGTGCCAGCGGGACAGGGGTCGCAGATACGCAGTATTTT.

This clonotype was seen more than once but under ten times. CDR3 in amino acids: CASSHPKAGGSSPYNEQFF. CDR3 nucleotides: TGCGCCAGCAGCCATCCGAAGGCGGGGGGGAGTTCCCCCTACAATGAGCAGTTCTTC. The chain uses TRBV4-1 and TRBJ2-1; 9 bases align to TRBD2. The junction had 14 bases not matched to a gene; V was cut back by 3 bases and J by 2 bases. The CDR3 contains 19 residues. Germline V CDR1 and CDR2: MGHRA, YSYEKL.

This clonotype has only a few counts. The chain is built from TRBV29-1 and TRBJ2-3; D uncertain. V shed 5 bases and J shed 3 bases, with 9 bases lying between them. CDR3 size: 12 residues. The germline CDR1 and CDR2 sequences are SQVTM and ANQGSEA. The CDR3 sequence is CSVSYLTDTQYF. CDR3 DNA sequence: TGCAGCGTTTCCTACCTTACAGATACGCAGTATTTT.

This clonotype was found a few times. V and J are TRBV7-6 and TRBJ1-6; the match to TRBD1 covers 10 bases. Germline V CDR1 and CDR2: SGHVS, FNYEAQ. The V segment lost 5 bases and the J segment 9 bases; nucleotides outside the gene matches: 4. The CDR3 is 14 amino acids. CDR3 coding DNA: TGTGCCAGCAGCAGACAGGGGGCTGGTTCACCCCTCCACTTT. It encodes CASSRQGAGSPLHF.

The genes are TRBV25-1 and TRBJ1-6; the D is unclear. V lost 3 bases to trimming and J lost 0 bases, with 12 bases between them. Germline V gene sequence: CDR1 MGHDK, CDR2 SYGVNS. The CDR3 has 17 amino acids. The CDR3: CASSEDPSNSYNSPLHF. CDR3 in DNA: TGTGCCAGCAGTGAGGATCCCTCGAACTCCTATAATTCACCCCTCCACTTT.

This clonotype turned up a few times. V and J are TRBV4-3 and TRBJ2-2, with D tentatively TRBD1 (6 bases). Germline values: CDR1 LGHNA, CDR2 YSLEER. This CDR3 has 16 residues. Between the trimmed V and J ends, which lost 6 bases and 6 bases, there was a span of 20 bases. CDR3 loop: CASSRRTEAYAGELFF. DNA for the CDR3: TGCGCCAGCAGTCGAAGGACAGAAGCGTACGCCGGGGAGCTGTTTTTT.

This clonotype showed up just a few times. This chain links TRBV5-1 with TRBJ2-5; TRBD2 is a possible D gene (6 bases). CDR1 is SGHRS and CDR2 is YFSETQ in the germline V gene. The length of the CDR3 is 14 residues. Between the trimmed V and J ends, which lost 4 bases and 5 bases, there was a span of 15 bases. CDR3: CASSPGLGGETQYF. DNA for the CDR3: TGCGCCAGCAGCCCGGGACTCGGCGGGGAGACCCAGTACTTC.

This clonotype was seen repeatedly, ten times or more. The chain couples TRBV21-1 to TRBJ2-7; the D call in the table, TRBD1, was not verified against the DNA. TRBV21-1 is reported as a pseudogene. The CDR3 has 15 residues. The chain's CDR3 is CASKDYGGSCYEQYV. The CDR3 DNA reads as TGTGCCAGCAAGGATTACGGGGGATCCTGCTACGAGCAGTACGTC.

The chain carries TRBV18 and TRBJ2-5; 10 bases are a match to TRBD1. V shed 4 bases and J 4 bases; nucleotides not matched to a gene: 3. CDR1 is KGHSH and CDR2 is LQKENI in the germline V gene. CDR3 length: 14 residues. The CDR3, as DNA: TGTGCCAGCTCACTATGGGACAGGGGAGAGACCCAGTACTTC. This translates into CASSLWDRGETQYF.

This clonotype was detected only a few times. This chain uses TRBV6-5 with TRBJ2-1, with D possibly being TRBD2 (5 bases). The CDR3 extends over 15 amino acids. The ends were cut back, 2 bases at V and 0 bases at J, with 8 bases in the middle. Germline CDR1 and CDR2: MNHEY and SVGAGI. CDR3 sequence reads: CASSYRGSSYNEQFF. CDR3 nucleotide sequence: TGTGCCAGCAGTTACCGTGGGAGCTCCTACAATGAGCAGTTCTTC.

This clonotype was observed many times. V usage is TRBV7-3 and J usage is TRBJ2-1; no firm D call. Trimming removed 5 bases from V and 4 bases from J, with 9 bases in between. Germline lookup yields CDR1 SGHTA and CDR2 FQGTGA. This CDR3 comprises 13 residues. The CDR3 is CASSPPPYNEQFF. As DNA, the CDR3 is TGTGCCAGCAGCCCCCCCCCTTACAATGAGCAGTTCTTC.